These 20 T cell receptor beta chains came from one sample sequenced in a study of blood T cell repertoires in COVID-19. The table came from immunoSEQ multiplex PCR; TCRdb's copy has only in-frame clones and leaves some out. In the table there are roughly 320,000 clones, roughly 86% of which are singletons. Sequenced: peripheral blood. The receptors here all came from a man aged 70 or older with acute or convalescent COVID-19.

The chain links TRBV7-9 to TRBJ1-6; 8 bases align to TRBD1. The CDR3 totals 16 residues. V lost 4 bases to trimming and J lost 0 bases; unmatched junction nucleotides: 2. CDR1 and CDR2 from the germline V gene are SEHNR and FQNEAQ (reference sequence). This CDR3 reads CASSSGQASYNSPLHF. CDR3 nucleotide sequence: TGTGCCAGCAGCTCGGGACAGGCCTCCTATAATTCACCCCTCCACTTT.

The rearrangement uses TRBV11-2 and TRBJ2-7; 9 bases line up with TRBD1. This CDR3 is 17 amino acids long. The V segment lost 4 bases and the J segment 2 bases; nucleotides outside the gene matches: 12. CDR1 is SGHAT and CDR2 is FQNNGV in the germline V gene. CDR3 residues: CASSSRPPGQGPYEQYF. CDR3 nucleotide sequence: TGTGCCAGCAGCTCCAGGCCTCCGGGACAGGGTCCCTACGAGCAGTACTTC.

This clone appeared a single time. The chain couples TRBV2 to TRBJ1-1; 7 bases align to TRBD1. With 8 bases clipped from V and 1 base from J, the junction kept 4 bases outside the gene matches. Germline V gene data show CDR1 as SNHLY and CDR2 as FYNNEI. The CDR3 contains 13 residues. The CDR3 here is CASARQGNTEAFF. DNA of the CDR3: TGTGCCAGCGCGCGACAGGGGAACACTGAAGCTTTCTTT.

The chain links TRBV28 to TRBJ2-5; 10 bases line up with TRBD2. V was pared by 6 bases and J by 2 bases, with 3 bases of the junction left unmatched. Germline V CDR1 and CDR2: MDHEN, SYDVKM. CDR3 length equals 14 residues. The CDR3 coding sequence is TGTGCCAGCAGCAGGACTAGCGGACAAGAGACCCAGTACTTC. It yields the protein CASSRTSGQETQYF.

V and J are TRBV19 and TRBJ1-6, with TRBD1 matching 7 bases. The length of the CDR3 is 17 residues. Germline trimming cut 3 bases from V and 6 bases from J; bases unmatched to any gene: 11. The germline gives CDR1 LNHDA, CDR2 SQIVND (reference sequence). The CDR3 reads CASSIPWRTGINSPLHF. DNA for the CDR3: TGTGCCAGTAGTATCCCGTGGCGGACAGGAATTAATTCACCCCTCCACTTT.

The chain uses TRBV4-1 and TRBJ1-2; a weak D match, TRBD1 (5 bases). This CDR3 is 16 amino acids long. The ends were cut back, 0 bases at V and 0 bases at J, with 11 bases in the middle. Per germline, CDR1 MGHRA and CDR2 YSYEKL. The CDR3 spells CASSQDGGGTNYGYTF. The CDR3 DNA is TGCGCCAGCAGCCAAGATGGGGGGGGTACTAACTATGGCTACACCTTC.

The chain has TRBV19 and TRBJ1-5; D uncertain. The CDR3 has 15 residues. Deletions cut 5 bases from V and 7 bases from J, with 18 bases between. CDR1 is LNHDA, CDR2 SQIVND, per germline (reference sequence). The CDR3 DNA reads as TGTGCCAGTAGTCCCGGGGTAGCCTCGAGGCAGCCCCAGCATTTT. Translated: CASSPGVASRQPQHF.

This chain connects TRBV7-8 to TRBJ2-1; D is perhaps TRBD1 (6 bases). CDR1 and CDR2 (germline): SGHVS, FQNEAQ. V lost 4 bases, J lost 0 bases, and 13 bases lay in between. CDR3 length equals 16 residues. The CDR3: CASSSRTASSYNEQFF. CDR3 in DNA: TGTGCCAGCAGCTCGAGGACAGCAAGCTCCTACAATGAGCAGTTCTTC.

The J gene is TRBJ2-4, the V gene TRBV19; 11 bases fit TRBD1. The germline V gene has CDR1 LNHDA and CDR2 SQIVND (reference sequence). This CDR3 comprises 14 residues. J gave up 7 bases and V 5 bases, and 4 bases lay outside the gene matches. The CDR3 sequence: CASSPGQGANIQYF. DNA for the CDR3: TGTGCCAGTAGTCCAGGACAGGGGGCGAACATTCAGTACTTC. Variable domain in full (rest from reference TRBV19 and TRBJ2-4): DGGITQSPKYLFRKEGQNVTLSCEQNLNHDAMYWYRQDPGQGLRLIYYSQIVNDFQKGDIAEGYSVSREKKESFPLTVTSAQKNPTAFYLCASSPGQGANIQYFGAGTRLSVL.

This clone was seen only once. The V gene is TRBV7-2, the J gene TRBJ2-5, with a tentative D call TRBD2 (7 bases). The germline V gene has CDR1 SGHTA and CDR2 FQGNSA. Trimming shortened V by 5 bases and J by 3 bases, and 13 bases separated the two germline ends. The CDR3 is 14 amino acids. The CDR3 bases are TGTGCCAGCAGCCTAGGGGGGGGGAAAGAGACCCAGTACTTC. Encoded protein: CASSLGGGKETQYF.

The V and J genes are TRBV19 and TRBJ1-1, with D tentatively TRBD1 (6 bases). The length of the CDR3 is 15 residues. Germline V gene data show CDR1 as LNHDA and CDR2 as SQIVND (reference sequence). V was clipped by 5 bases and J by 2 bases, with 15 bases between them. The CDR3 DNA reads TGTGCCAGTAGTCCCTACGGACAGAGTAACACTGAAGCTTTCTTT. Protein sequence: CASSPYGQSNTEAFF.

The genes are TRBV15 and TRBJ1-2, with 7 bases fitting TRBD1. CDR3 size: 18 residues. The germline V gene encodes CDR1 LNHNV and CDR2 YYDKDF (reference sequence). J gave up 6 bases and V 0 bases, and 16 bases lay outside the gene matches. In DNA form, the CDR3 reads TGTGCCACCAGCAGAGATCGTATTATACCGGGACAGAGTCATGGCTACACCTTC. Protein: CATSRDRIIPGQSHGYTF.

J is TRBJ1-6 and V is TRBV5-4; TRBD1 might be the D (5 bases). Trimming took 2 bases from V and 8 from J, leaving 17 bases between them. The CDR3 is 16 residues long. Germline V gives CDR1 SGHNT, CDR2 YYREEE (reference sequence). The CDR3 DNA sequence: TGTGCCAGCAGCTTCGACAGTTCTAATAACGATTCACCCCTCCACTTT. Translated, it gives CASSFDSSNNDSPLHF.

This sequence joins TRBV29-1 and TRBJ2-1; 8 nucleotides match TRBD1. Germline CDR1 and CDR2: SQVTM and ANQGSEA. Unmatched junction bases numbered 4, after V lost 3 bases and J lost 3 bases. The CDR3 has 14 amino acids. As DNA, the CDR3 is TGCAGCGTTGAGCAGGACAGGGACTACAATGAGCAGTTCTTC. Translation gives CSVEQDRDYNEQFF.

The chain uses TRBV19 and TRBJ1-1; D is perhaps TRBD1 (5 bases). The CDR3 contains 17 residues. V was clipped by 4 bases and J by 0 bases, with 18 bases between them. Germline CDR1 and CDR2: LNHDA and SQIVND (reference sequence). CDR3 nucleotide sequence: TGTGCCAGTAGTACGGGGGTACACCGGCTTTTGAACACTGAAGCTTTCTTT. Translated, it gives CASSTGVHRLLNTEAFF.

V and J are TRBV7-2 and TRBJ2-3; a possible D gene is TRBD1 (6 bases). This CDR3 comprises 13 residues. The V gene's germline CDR1 is SGHTA and CDR2 FQGNSA. The ends were cut back, 4 bases at V and 6 bases at J, with 11 bases in the middle. The CDR3 here is CASSSLQGDTQYF. CDR3 nucleotides: TGTGCCAGCAGCTCGCTACAGGGCGATACGCAGTATTTT.

The gene calls are TRBV28 and TRBJ1-4; TRBD1 aligns across 7 bases. Per germline, CDR1 MDHEN and CDR2 SYDVKM. This CDR3 region has 14 residues. With V trimmed by 4 bases and J by 8 bases, 7 bases remained unmatched. The CDR3 is CASSYGGGEEKLFF. The CDR3 DNA sequence: TGTGCCAGCAGTTACGGAGGGGGCGAGGAAAAACTGTTTTTT.

The gene calls are TRBV18 and TRBJ1-2; D not certain. The CDR3 length is 12 residues. CDR1 is KGHSH and CDR2 is LQKENI in the germline V gene. Trimming cost V 1 base and J 7 bases, with 7 bases left between them. The CDR3 sequence is CASSPRAGGYTF. In nucleotides, the CDR3 is TGTGCCAGCTCACCACGGGCCGGTGGCTACACCTTC.

This chain uses TRBV7-3 with TRBJ2-7, with 8 bases matching TRBD2. The CDR3 covers 15 residues. V lost 4 bases to trimming and J lost 2 bases; unmatched junction nucleotides: 7. Germline V gene lookup returns CDR1 SGHTA and CDR2 FQGTGA. CDR3 DNA: TGTGCCAGCAGCTACAGCGGGGGCCTAACCTACGAGCAGTACTTC. Amino acids: CASSYSGGLTYEQYF.

This clone was seen a single time. This chain joins TRBV18 and TRBJ1-1; D gene unclear. V was pared by 0 bases and J by 6 bases, with 11 bases between. In germline, CDR1 is KGHSH, CDR2 LQKENI. This CDR3 has 14 residues. DNA for the CDR3: TGTGCCAGCTCACCACCGTCCCCGAGCGCTGAAGCTTTCTTT. This encodes CASSPPSPSAEAFF.